This TCR beta chain was captured in a study of CD8 T cells in ankylosing spondylitis. Study-wide results and caveats: Previously reported in reactive arthritis synovial fluid and blood were some of the motif variants. With a CD8+ phenotype, disease-linked clones were relatively rare in peripheral blood. Among TCR beta sequences, a motif of eight highly homologous variants appeared characteristic of ankylosing spondylitis blood. Disease-linked clones reportedly showed significant enrichment in matched ankylosing spondylitis synovial fluid.

In this sample, this clonotype turned up many times. Its target is unknown. CDR3 length equals 15 residues. With 4 bases clipped from V and 8 bases from J, the junction kept 10 bases outside the gene matches. TCRdb re-derived calls from the 5' RACE reads in MiXCR, one entry per CDR3 protein. This sample carries 800,000 to 900,000 distinct CDR3 sequences, roughly 12% of them seen once, and the ten largest clones take 0.51%. Sequencing was performed on blood, either unsorted or a sorted T cell fraction (not recorded which). The V gene is TRBV12-3 or TRBV12-4, the J gene TRBJ2-1, with 8 bases lining up with TRBD2. This receptor was taken from a male donor with ankylosing spondylitis. The CDR3 protein is CASSSGRSGGHEQFF. In nucleotides, the CDR3 is TGTGCCAGCAGTTCCGGGCGCTCGGGGGGGCATGAGCAGTTCTTC.